Detailed here is one T cell receptor beta chain. The CDR3 runs 13 residues. Germline V gene data show CDR1 as MGHDK and CDR2 as SYGVNS. V lost 3 bases to trimming and J lost 5 bases, with 9 bases between them. These data are taken from a study of control samples from healthy donors and cancer patients. Only in-frame clones appear in the TCRdb table, and some are missing; sequencing was by immunoSEQ multiplex PCR. The sample consists of over 150,000 clones, 90% to 95% of them appearing once. The gene calls are TRBV25-1 and TRBJ2-3, with D unclear. The specimen sequenced was blood. The receptor comes from a man aged 18 to 29 in good health. DNA of the CDR3: TGTGCCAGCAGTGATTCTGACGGAGATACGCAGTATTTT. Translating it yields CASSDSDGDTQYF.